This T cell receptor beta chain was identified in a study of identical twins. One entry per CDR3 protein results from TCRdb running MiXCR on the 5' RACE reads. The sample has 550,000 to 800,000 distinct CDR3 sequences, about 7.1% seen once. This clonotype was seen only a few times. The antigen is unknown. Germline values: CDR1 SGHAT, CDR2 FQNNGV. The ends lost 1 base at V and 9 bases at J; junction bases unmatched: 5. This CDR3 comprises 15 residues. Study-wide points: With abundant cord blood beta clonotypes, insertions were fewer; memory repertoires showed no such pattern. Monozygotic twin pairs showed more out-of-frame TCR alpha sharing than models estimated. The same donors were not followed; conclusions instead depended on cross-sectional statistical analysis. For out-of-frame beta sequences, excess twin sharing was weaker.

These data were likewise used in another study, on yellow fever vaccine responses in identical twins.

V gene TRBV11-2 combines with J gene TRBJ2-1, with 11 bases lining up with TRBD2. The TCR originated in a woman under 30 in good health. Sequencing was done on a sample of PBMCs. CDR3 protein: CASSLASGGFGEQFF. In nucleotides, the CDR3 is TGTGCCAGCAGCTTAGCTAGCGGGGGGTTCGGTGAGCAGTTCTTC.